These 9 T cell receptor beta chains came from one sample sequenced in a study of T cell responses to AZD1222 COVID-19 vaccine. Assay used: immunoSEQ multiplex PCR; TCRdb lists only in-frame clones, some missing. The sample records 100,000 or so clones, roughly 90% being singletons. The sample here was peripheral blood, taken on day 0 of AZD1222 vaccination. Receptors were obtained from an adult in good health.

This chain joins TRBV28 and TRBJ1-3; maybe TRBD1 (5 bases). The CDR3 contains 18 residues. V was clipped by 6 bases and J by 0 bases, with 21 bases between them. Looked up from germline, CDR1 is MDHEN and CDR2 is SYDVKM. DNA for the CDR3: TGTGCCAGCAGCCCTGGGGGAGGTCTTATTAGCTCTGGAAACACCATATATTTT. It encodes CASSPGGGLISSGNTIYF.

The chain couples TRBV14 to TRBJ1-4; D is unresolved. This CDR3 comprises 14 residues. Germline V lookup: CDR1 SGHDN, CDR2 FVKESK. Trimming removed 4 bases from V and 5 bases from J, with 11 bases in between. As DNA, the CDR3 is TGTGCCAGCAGCCGGCAGGCAAACAATGAAAAACTGTTTTTT. Amino acids: CASSRQANNEKLFF.

CDR3 protein: CASSPPPSNQPQHF. For the CDR3, the DNA is TGTGCCAGCAGTCCCCCTCCCAGCAATCAGCCCCAGCATTTT. The V call is TRBV28, the J call TRBJ1-5, with D unresolved. Germline lookup yields CDR1 MDHEN and CDR2 SYDVKM. The CDR3 has 14 residues. V lost 5 bases, J lost 1 base, and 9 bases lay in between.

The chain uses TRBV3-1 (or the pseudogene TRBV3-2) and TRBJ1-2; D is unclear. V lost 2 bases and J lost 8, with 12 bases in between. Germline V gene sequence: CDR1 LGHDT, CDR2 YNNKEL (reference sequence). CDR3 length: 13 residues. The CDR3 DNA is TGTGCCAGCAGCCAAAGCGGCGGAGAAGGCTACACCTTC. Protein product: CASSQSGGEGYTF.

CDR3 DNA: TGCAGCGTTGTGGAGGGGAACACTGAAGCTTTCTTT. Amino acids: CSVVEGNTEAFF. J is TRBJ1-1 and V is TRBV29-1; D gene ambiguous. CDR1 is SQVTM and CDR2 is ANQGSEA in the germline V gene. Trimming pared 4 bases from V and 1 base from J, leaving 7 bases between. The CDR3 contains 12 residues.

The chain employs TRBV6-4 and TRBJ2-1; possible D gene TRBD2, 7 bases. Germline V gene sequence: CDR1 MRHNA, CDR2 SNTAGT. Trimming stripped 6 bases from V and 9 bases from J, with 15 bases between. The CDR3 sequence is 13 residues long. The CDR3 bases are TGTGCCAGCAGCGGTGGGGGGGCCGGTGAGCAGTTCTTC. This sequence encodes CASSGGGAGEQFF.

The chain employs TRBV28 and TRBJ1-1; D is unresolved. The CDR3 spans 11 residues. V was clipped by 5 bases and J by 13 bases, with 14 bases between them. Germline CDR1 is MDHEN and CDR2 is SYDVKM. CDR3: CASSGLAGFFF. In nucleotides, the CDR3 is TGTGCCAGCAGTGGGTTGGCAGGCTTTTTCTTT.

The J gene is TRBJ1-6, the V gene TRBV5-4, with 9 bases identical to TRBD1. J gave up 7 bases and V 4 bases, and 0 bases lay outside the gene matches. CDR3 length equals 13 residues. CDR1 is SGHNT and CDR2 is YYREEE in the germline V gene (reference sequence). The CDR3 loop reads CASSGTGNSPLHF. The DNA of the CDR3 is TGTGCCAGCAGCGGGACAGGGAATTCACCCCTCCACTTT.

Remarks on this clone: The sample carries other DNA sequences with the same CDR3. The J gene is TRBJ2-2, the V gene TRBV2, with D unresolved. The CDR3 loop spans 11 amino acids. Trimming cost V 6 bases and J 4 bases, with 3 bases left between them. CDR1 is SNHLY, CDR2 FYNNEI, per germline. This CDR3 reads CASRRTGELFF. In nucleotides, the CDR3 is TGTGCCAGCAGGCGCACCGGGGAGCTGTTTTTT.